This is a list of T cell receptor beta chains from one sample in a study of blood T cell repertoires in COVID-19. Assay used: immunoSEQ multiplex PCR; TCRdb lists only in-frame clones, some missing. The sample yields about 130,000 clones, 75% to 90% seen once. The sample taken for sequencing was peripheral blood. All receptors come from a man aged 45-60 years with active or convalescent COVID-19. Both conserved end residues are part of each CDR3. The D gene is left open where the match is weak. Some rows mark clone size as missing; the rest say once, few, many or name a class of expanded clone.

NA | TRBJ2-5 | TRBV3-1/TRBV3-2 | NA | TGTGCCAGCAGCCGACGGACCCAGGGGAAAGAGACCCAGTACTTC | CASSRRTQGKETQYF
NA | TRBJ2-3 | TRBV7-2 | NA | TGTGCCAGCAGCTTTCTTAGTAGCACAGATACGCAGTATTTT | CASSFLSSTDTQYF
NA | TRBJ2-5 | TRBV18 | TRBD2 | TGTGCCAGCTCACCACCTCGGGGGGTGGAGACCCAGTACTTC | CASSPPRGVETQYF
NA | TRBJ2-1 | TRBV10-2 | TRBD1 | TGCGCCAGCAAGGGACAGGGAGTAGTCAATGAGCAGTTCTTC | CASKGQGVVNEQFF
NA | TRBJ1-4 | TRBV7-6 | TRBD1 | TGTGCCAGCAGCTTAGCCCCTCAGGGGGCATCGGAAAAACTGTTTTTT | CASSLAPQGASEKLFF
NA | TRBJ1-4 | TRBV7-9 | TRBD1 | TGTGCCAGCAGCACGCGGACAGGGTGGAATGAAAAACTGTTTTTT | CASSTRTGWNEKLFF
NA | TRBJ1-5 | TRBV27 | TRBD1 | TGTGCCAGCAGTTTCCACAGGGGGACCAATCAGCCCCAGCATTTT | CASSFHRGTNQPQHF
NA | TRBJ1-2 | TRBV6-5 | TRBD1 | TGTGCCAGCAGCCCCGGGACAGGCGATTATGGCTACACCTTC | CASSPGTGDYGYTF
NA | TRBJ1-1 | TRBV30 | NA | TGTGCCTGGAGTCCTGCGGATCCCTCGAACACTGAAGCTTTCTTT | CAWSPADPSNTEAFF
NA | TRBJ2-5 | TRBV15 | NA | TGTGCCACCAGCAGAGGCGGGATCCAGCAAGAGACCCAGTACTTC | CATSRGGIQQETQYF
NA | TRBJ2-3 | TRBV10-1 | NA | TGCGCCAGCAGTGAATGGGGCAGCCGCACCGTGGGTACGCAGTATTTT | CASSEWGSRTVGTQYF
NA | TRBJ1-1 | TRBV9 | NA | TGTGCCAGCAGCGTAGCTACAAGTACAGGGCTCATGAACACTGAAGCTTTCTTT | CASSVATSTGLMNTEAFF
NA | TRBJ1-4 | TRBV5-6 | TRBD1 | TGTGCCAGCAGCTCCAGGGGGCCCTTTGAAAAACTGTTTTTT | CASSSRGPFEKLFF
NA | TRBJ2-4 | TRBV28 | NA | TGTGCCAGCAGTGATTACAGGGCTGGGGCGGACATTCAGTACTTC | CASSDYRAGADIQYF
few | TRBJ1-4 | TRBV3-1/TRBV3-2 | NA | TGTGCCAGCAGCCAAGTTTTCACCCCGGGAAAACTGTTTTTT | CASSQVFTPGKLFF
NA | TRBJ1-2 | TRBV27 | NA | TGTGCCAGCAGTTTCTCGGCAGGCCCCTATGGCTACACCTTC | CASSFSAGPYGYTF
NA | TRBJ2-7 | TRBV3-1/TRBV3-2 | TRBD2 | TGTGCCAGCAGCCCGGGGGGGCGATCCTACGAGCAGTACTTC | CASSPGGRSYEQYF
NA | TRBJ1-5 | TRBV19 | TRBD1 | TGTGCCAGTAGTGCCGGGACAGGCCATCTTGGCAATCAGCCCCAGCATTTT | CASSAGTGHLGNQPQHF
NA | TRBJ2-7 | TRBV4-1 | TRBD2 | TGCGCCAGCAGCCCATTCGGACTAGCGGTCTCTCACGAGCAGTACTTC | CASSPFGLAVSHEQYF
NA | TRBJ2-3 | TRBV2 | NA | TGTGCCAGCAGCCCCGACTACCACGTCACCACAGATACGCAGTATTTT | CASSPDYHVTTDTQYF
NA | TRBJ2-7 | TRBV6-6 | TRBD2 | TGTGCCAGCAGTTACGGGGGGGTCGCCTACGAGCAGTACTTC | CASSYGGVAYEQYF
NA | TRBJ2-7 | TRBV7-2 | TRBD1 | TGTGCCAGCAGCCTTTATTCTACAGGGGGCTCCGAGCAGTACTTC | CASSLYSTGGSEQYF
NA | TRBJ1-3 | TRBV4-3 | NA | TGCGCCAGCAGCCAAGATCGGGTTTCCTCTGGAAACACCATATATTTT | CASSQDRVSSGNTIYF
NA | TRBJ2-3 | TRBV10-3 | NA | TGTGCCATCCGGGACTCCCGCCCAACTAGCACAGATACGCAGTATTTT | CAIRDSRPTSTDTQYF
NA | TRBJ1-3 | TRBV10-3 | TRBD1 | TGTGCCACCTGGGACAGGGAAGAAGGTGGAAACACCATATATTTT | CATWDREEGGNTIYF
NA | TRBJ1-2 | TRBV4-3 | NA | TGCGCCAGCAGCCAAGATAGAACTAACTATGGCTACACCTTC | CASSQDRTNYGYTF
NA | TRBJ2-1 | TRBV6-1 | TRBD2 | TGTGCCAGCAGTGAAAGGCTGGCGGGGGACTACAATGAGCAGTTCTTC | CASSERLAGDYNEQFF
NA | TRBJ1-3 | TRBV5-4 | NA | TGTGCCAGCAGCCCCAGTGCAGGGGTTGGAAACACCATATATTTT | CASSPSAGVGNTIYF
NA | TRBJ1-2 | TRBV19 | TRBD1 | TGTGCCAGTAGCAACAGGGGAGGTGGCTACACCTTC | CASSNRGGGYTF